Below are 13 T cell receptor beta chains sequenced from a single sample in a study of shared clonotypes between healthy human individuals (dated by TCRdb to the early 2020s). Receptor libraries were prepared by the immunoSEQ multiplex PCR assay. TCRdb provides this immuneACCESS table in a form limited to in-frame rearrangements. Some clones are lacking; in checked studies, under half of them reflect an unresolved V gene, and why the rest are absent is not known. The sample table holds approximately 88,000 clones, of which 60% to 75% were seen once. The top ten clones comprise about 50% of the sample. Input material: memory CD8+ T cells sorted from blood. The cell subset or site tag for this specimen amounts to: CD45RO+ cells pooled with CCR7-negative TemRA cells. The receptors stem from a man younger than 40 in good health.

The chain is built from TRBV6-1 and TRBJ2-7, with a tentative D call TRBD2 (6 bases). V was clipped by 8 bases and J by 0 bases, with 8 bases between them. The CDR3 covers 12 residues. Germline CDR1 reads MNHNS; CDR2 reads SASEGT. The CDR3 here is CASRGLSYEQYF. CDR3 coding DNA: TGTGCCAGCCGGGGACTCTCCTACGAGCAGTACTTC.

This chain links TRBV5-1 with TRBJ2-7; D not resolved. This CDR3 comprises 12 residues. Germline-derived CDR1 and CDR2 are SGHRS and YFSETQ. V lost 0 bases to trimming and J lost 6 bases, with 7 bases between them. CDR3 region: CASSLGKGEQYF. The DNA of the CDR3 is TGCGCCAGCAGCTTGGGGAAGGGCGAGCAGTACTTC.

The genes are TRBV6-1 and TRBJ2-4, with 8 bases lining up with TRBD2. Germline assignment: CDR1 MNHNS and CDR2 SASEGT. V dropped 10 bases and J dropped 9; count of bases not matched to a gene: 5. CDR3 size: 11 residues. CDR3 sequence (DNA): TGTGCCACCACTAGCGGCGCCATTCAGTACTTC. Its translation is CATTSGAIQYF.

V gene TRBV2 combines with J gene TRBJ2-5, with a possible D match to TRBD2 (5 bases). V lost 6 bases and J 5 bases, leaving 13 bases between the germline ends. The CDR3 covers 13 residues. Germline CDR1 and CDR2: SNHLY and FYNNEI. The CDR3 DNA reads as TGTGCCAGCAGGGCAGACATAGCGGAGACCCAGTACTTC. Its translation: CASRADIAETQYF.

V and J are TRBV6-5 and TRBJ2-6; no clear D. CDR3 length equals 15 residues. V lost 2 bases and J lost 2, with 7 bases in between. Per the germline V gene, CDR1 is MNHEY and CDR2 is SVGAGI. DNA of the CDR3: TGTGCCAGCAGTTACGTGATTGCTGGGGCCAACGTCCTGACTTTC. Protein sequence: CASSYVIAGANVLTF.

The V call is TRBV30, the J call TRBJ1-2; maybe TRBD1 (5 bases). Germline loops: CDR1 GTSNPN, CDR2 SVGIG (reference sequence). The V gene lost 5 bases and the J gene lost 6 bases, with 16 bases spanning the gap. The CDR3 is 13 amino acids. As DNA, the CDR3 is TGTGCCTGGGGGGCGGGGTCGAGGGATGGCTACACCTTC. Protein product: CAWGAGSRDGYTF.

The chain employs TRBV18 and TRBJ1-2; 7 bases agree with TRBD1. Looked up from germline, CDR1 is KGHSH and CDR2 is LQKENI. After removal of 3 bases from V and 3 bases from J, the junction contained 4 bases not matched to a gene. The CDR3 runs 14 residues. CDR3 loop: CASSPTGVDYGYTF. In DNA, the CDR3 is TGTGCCAGCTCACCCACAGGGGTAGACTATGGCTACACCTTC. The full variable domain, in which reference TRBV18 and TRBJ1-2 provide the parts outside the CDR3, is NAGVMQNPRHLVRRRGQEARLRCSPMKGHSHVYWYRQLPEEGLKFMVYLQKENIIDESGMPKERFSAEFPKEGPSILRIQQVVRGDSAAYFCASSPTGVDYGYTFGSGTRLTVV.

This clone came up many times. V and J are TRBV7-9 and TRBJ2-3; 8 bases align to TRBD1. This CDR3 has 15 residues. CDR1 is SEHNR and CDR2 is FQNEAQ in the germline V gene (reference sequence). Trimming at V came to 2 bases and at J to 6 bases, leaving 7 bases not matched to a gene. The CDR3 loop reads CASSLLGQDPDTQYF. CDR3 bases: TGTGCCAGCAGCTTATTGGGACAGGATCCGGATACGCAGTATTTT. Variable domain in full (rest from reference TRBV7-9 and TRBJ2-3): DTGVSQNPRHKITKRGQNVTFRCDPISEHNRLYWYRQTLGQGPEFLTYFQNEAQLEKSRLLSDRFSAERPKGSFSTLEIQRTEQGDSAMYLCASSLLGQDPDTQYFGPGTRLTVL.

The V call is TRBV4-1, the J call TRBJ2-2; D may correspond to TRBD1 or TRBD2 (6 bases each). V was trimmed by 4 bases and J by 3 bases, leaving 12 bases between them. The CDR3 runs to 15 residues. Germline V gives CDR1 MGHRA, CDR2 YSYEKL. This chain's CDR3 is CASSRGGSDTGELFF. The CDR3 DNA reads TGCGCCAGCAGCCGAGGGGGGAGTGACACCGGGGAGCTGTTTTTT.

This clone was found a few times. The CDR3 sequence: CAWSVQSGTGELFF. The CDR3, as DNA: TGTGCCTGGAGTGTACAGTCGGGCACCGGGGAGCTGTTTTTT. The V gene is TRBV30, the J gene TRBJ2-2, with unresolved D. CDR1 and CDR2 (germline): GTSNPN, SVGIG (reference sequence). The CDR3 is 14 residues long. V lost 0 bases and J 4 bases, leaving 9 bases between the germline ends.

This clone came up a few times. The CDR3 DNA follows: TGTGCCAGCCATTCAGCAGGAATCCCCTACGAGCAGTACTTC. Amino acids: CASHSAGIPYEQYF. The chain couples TRBV18 to TRBJ2-7, with D uncertain. There are 14 residues in the CDR3. V was cut by 8 bases and J by 2 bases, with 16 bases left in between. CDR1 KGHSH and CDR2 LQKENI come from the germline V gene.

The gene calls are TRBV2 and TRBJ2-7, with 12 nucleotides matching TRBD2. The ends lost 5 bases at V and 0 bases at J; junction bases unmatched: 14. CDR1 and CDR2 (germline): SNHLY, FYNNEI. This CDR3 comprises 19 residues. The DNA of the CDR3 is TGTGCCAGCAGTACCCATGATGGGGGACTAGCGGGCTTCTCCTACGAGCAGTACTTC. It yields the protein CASSTHDGGLAGFSYEQYF.

This clone has just a few counts. V usage is TRBV7-8 and J usage is TRBJ2-1; 7 positions match TRBD2. This CDR3 has 15 residues. The germline CDR1 and CDR2 sequences are SGHVS and FQNEAQ. V gave up 3 bases and J gave up 8 bases; unmatched junction bases: 10. The CDR3 DNA is TGTGCCAGCAGCTTCTGGGGCGGGAGTTTGGATGAGCAGTTCTTC. It yields the protein CASSFWGGSLDEQFF.